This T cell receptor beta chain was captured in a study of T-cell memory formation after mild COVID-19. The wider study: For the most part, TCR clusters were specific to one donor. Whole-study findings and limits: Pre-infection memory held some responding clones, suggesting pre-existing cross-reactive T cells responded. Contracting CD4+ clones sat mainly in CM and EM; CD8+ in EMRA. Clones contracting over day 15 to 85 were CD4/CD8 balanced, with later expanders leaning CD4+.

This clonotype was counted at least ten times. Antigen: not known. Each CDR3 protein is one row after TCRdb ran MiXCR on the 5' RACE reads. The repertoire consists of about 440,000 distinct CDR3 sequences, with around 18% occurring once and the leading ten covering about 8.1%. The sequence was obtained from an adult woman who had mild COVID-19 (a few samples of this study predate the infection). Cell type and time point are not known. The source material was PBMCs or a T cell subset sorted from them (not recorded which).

The CDR3 coding sequence is TGTGCCAGCAGCCCGGAGGGGACAGGGGCCTACGAGCAGTACTTC. Translating it yields CASSPEGTGAYEQYF. The rearrangement uses TRBV7-2 and TRBJ2-7, with 10 nucleotides matching TRBD1. The J segment lost 2 bases and the V segment lost 5 bases, leaving 6 bases of the junction unmatched. Germline CDR1 reads SGHTA; CDR2 reads FQGNSA. This CDR3 has 15 residues.